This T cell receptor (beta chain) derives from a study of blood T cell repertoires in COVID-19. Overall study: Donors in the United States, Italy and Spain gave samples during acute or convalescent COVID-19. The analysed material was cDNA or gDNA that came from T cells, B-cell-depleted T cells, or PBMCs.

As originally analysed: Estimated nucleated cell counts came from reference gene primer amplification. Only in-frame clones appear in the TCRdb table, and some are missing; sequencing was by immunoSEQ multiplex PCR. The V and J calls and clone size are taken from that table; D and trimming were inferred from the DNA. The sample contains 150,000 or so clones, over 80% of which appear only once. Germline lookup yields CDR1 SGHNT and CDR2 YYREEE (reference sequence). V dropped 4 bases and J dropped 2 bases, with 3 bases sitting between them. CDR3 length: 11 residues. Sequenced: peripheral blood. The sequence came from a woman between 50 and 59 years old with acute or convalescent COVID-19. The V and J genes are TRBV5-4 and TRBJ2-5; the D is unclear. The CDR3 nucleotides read TGTGCCAGCAGCCTTCAAGAGACCCAGTACTTC. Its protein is CASSLQETQYF.